A selection of T cell receptor beta chains follows, all from one sample in a study of cytomegalovirus exposure and HLA in healthy donors. Measured with immunoSEQ multiplex PCR; TCRdb has only the in-frame clones, and not every one. Of more than 150,000 clones in the sample, around 80% were seen once. Sequences were obtained from PBMCs. The receptors shown here come from a man aged 40-49 years in good health and CMV-seronegative. CDR3s include the opening cysteine and the closing phenylalanine or tryptophan. The D gene is left open where the match is weak. Clone sizes are given selectively: once, few, many, or a class where the clone is expanded.

len	abundance	d_gene	v_gene	j_gene	CDR3nt	CDR3aa
12	once	-	TRBV28	TRBJ1-5	TGTGCCAGCAGTAGGGGGTTTCAGCCCCAGCATTTT	CASSRGFQPQHF
11	few	-	TRBV5-5	TRBJ1-2	TGTGCCAGCAGCTTGGGGGCTGGCTACACCTTC	CASSLGAGYTF
16	few	TRBD1	TRBV6-1	TRBJ1-5	TGTGCCAGCAGTGAATCGGACAGGGTACGATCTCAGCCCCAGCATTTT	CASSESDRVRSQPQHF
14	-	TRBD1	TRBV6-1	TRBJ2-2	TGTGCCAGCAGCCCACAGGGGAGAGCCGGGGAGCTGTTTTTT	CASSPQGRAGELFF
15	-	TRBD1	TRBV7-8	TRBJ2-3	TGTGCCAGCAGAGGAGAGGGGGCGCGCACAGATACGCAGTATTTT	CASRGEGARTDTQYF
15	few	-	TRBV5-3	TRBJ2-7	TGTGCCAGAAGCCTTCCGGCGGGAAGCTCCTACGAGCAGTACTTC	CARSLPAGSSYEQYF
15	-	TRBD1	TRBV19	TRBJ2-5	TGTGCCAGTAGTAAGGGACAGGGGCCCCAAGAGACCCAGTACTTC	CASSKGQGPQETQYF
16	-	-	TRBV7-9	TRBJ2-2	TGTGCCAGCAGCTTATGGGTCGGAGCGAACACCGGGGAGCTGTTTTTT	CASSLWVGANTGELFF
12	-	-	TRBV27	TRBJ2-1	TGTGCCAGCGGCTCGATCTACAATGAGCAGTTCTTC	CASGSIYNEQFF
12	few	-	TRBV11-2	TRBJ1-2	TGTGCCAGTAGTCCCCGGGGCTATGGCTACACCTTC	CASSPRGYGYTF
11	few	-	TRBV7-2	TRBJ2-1	TGTGCCAGCAGCGAGATCAATGAGCAGTTCTTC	CASSEINEQFF
13	-	TRBD1	TRBV5-1	TRBJ2-7	TGCGCCAGCAGCGCGGGACAGGAGGCCGAGCAGTACTTC	CASSAGQEAEQYF
13	few	-	TRBV10-3	TRBJ1-1	TGTGCCATCAGTGAGGACAGGAGCACTGAAGCTTTCTTT	CAISEDRSTEAFF
17	once	-	TRBV5-4	TRBJ2-3	TGTGCCAGCAGCCCCCCCGGAGCGCCCGCTAGCACAGATACGCAGTATTTT	CASSPPGAPASTDTQYF
15	-	-	TRBV18	TRBJ2-7	TGTGCCAGCTCACCCTTTGTAGAGGGCGAAGGCGAGCAGTACTTC	CASSPFVEGEGEQYF
15	-	-	TRBV28	TRBJ2-7	TGTGCCAGCAGTCTATGGACAGCATCCGACTACGAGCAGTACTTC	CASSLWTASDYEQYF
18	-	TRBD1	TRBV18	TRBJ2-6	TGTGCCAGCTCACCCCCGGGACAGGCTTTCTCTGGGGCCAACGTCCTGACTTTC	CASSPPGQAFSGANVLTF
13	once	-	TRBV11-2	TRBJ2-7	TGTGCCAGCAGCTTTAGCAGCTCCTACGAGCAGTACTTC	CASSFSSSYEQYF
15	few	-	TRBV6-5	TRBJ1-5	TGTGCCAGCCAGGACAGCCACTATAGCAATCAGCCCCAGCATTTT	CASQDSHYSNQPQHF
15	-	TRBD1	TRBV7-2	TRBJ2-4	TGTGCCAGCAGCTCCCGGACAGGGAGCGCGGGTATTCAGTACTTC	CASSSRTGSAGIQYF
16	-	-	TRBV4-2	TRBJ1-1	TGTGCCAGCAGCCAAGTGTGGGCAGGCAGTAACACTGAAGCTTTCTTT	CASSQVWAGSNTEAFF
14	-	TRBD1	TRBV19	TRBJ2-2	TGTGCCAGTCGCACAACAGGGGACACCGGGGAGCTGTTTTTT	CASRTTGDTGELFF
14	-	TRBD2	TRBV30	TRBJ2-1	TGTGCCTGGTCTAGCGGGGTTACCTACAATGAGCAGTTCTTC	CAWSSGVTYNEQFF
17	-	TRBD2	TRBV9	TRBJ2-5	TGTGCCAGCAGCGCGGGACTAGCGGGGGGCCTACAAGAGACCCAGTACTTC	CASSAGLAGGLQETQYF
13	-	-	TRBV29-1	TRBJ1-3	TGCAGCGTCGAATTAAACTCTGGAAACACCATATATTTT	CSVELNSGNTIYF
14	-	TRBD1	TRBV30	TRBJ1-1	TGTGCCTGGAGCCGACAGGGGGCGAACACTGAAGCTTTCTTT	CAWSRQGANTEAFF
17	-	-	TRBV28	TRBJ1-5	TGTGCCAGCAGTTTCTTCTCCGGGGGAGATAGCAATCAGCCCCAGCATTTT	CASSFFSGGDSNQPQHF
13	-	-	TRBV29-1	TRBJ2-6	TGCAGCGTTGACAAACCTGGGGCCAACGGCCTGACTTTC	CSVDKPGANGLTF
14	-	-	TRBV5-1	TRBJ2-3	TGCGCCAGCAGCCTGACAGGCTCCCAGATTACGCAGTATTTT	CASSLTGSQITQYF
15	-	TRBD2	TRBV7-2	TRBJ2-1	TGTGCCAGCAGCCCGAGACTAGCGGGCTACAATGAGCAGTTCTTC	CASSPRLAGYNEQFF
15	few	TRBD2	TRBV27	TRBJ2-7	TGTGCCAGCAGTTCCCCCCTAGCGGGAGGCTACGAGCAGTACTTC	CASSSPLAGGYEQYF
13	few	-	TRBV7-9	TRBJ2-1	TGTGCCAGCAGCTCGCTACTGCTAAATGAGCAGTTCTTC	CASSSLLLNEQFF
14	few	-	TRBV19	TRBJ1-2	TGTGCCAGTAGTCCCCAGGGAAGGAACTATGGCTACACCTTC	CASSPQGRNYGYTF
14	few	TRBD2	TRBV4-2	TRBJ2-7	TGTGCCAGCAGCCCCGGACTAGGTTTCGACGAGCAGTACTTC	CASSPGLGFDEQYF
14	-	-	TRBV19	TRBJ1-1	TGTGCCAGTAGGATGGTTCACAGGAACACTGAAGCTTTCTTT	CASRMVHRNTEAFF
17	-	TRBD1	TRBV25-1	TRBJ1-2	TGTGCCAGCAGCACTTCCGGGACAGACCAATTAAACTATGGCTACACCTTC	CASSTSGTDQLNYGYTF
13	-	-	TRBV28	TRBJ2-7	TGTGCCTGCAACTCCAGGGCCTCCTACGAGCAGTACTTC	CACNSRASYEQYF
15	-	TRBD2	TRBV7-9	TRBJ2-3	TGTGCCAGCAGCAAGGGACTAGCGGGCACAGATACGCAGTATTTT	CASSKGLAGTDTQYF
11	-	TRBD1	TRBV20-1	TRBJ1-2	TGCAGTGCAAGACAGGGTCGAGGCTACACCTTC	CSARQGRGYTF
15	-	TRBD1	TRBV5-6	TRBJ2-6	TGTGCCAGCAGCCGACAGGGCTCTGGGGCCAACGTCCTGACTTTC	CASSRQGSGANVLTF
15	few	-	TRBV19	TRBJ1-2	TGTGCCAGTAGTTCGCCAGGGAAGGCTAACTATGGCTACACCTTC	CASSSPGKANYGYTF
15	-	TRBD1	TRBV14	TRBJ2-7	TGTGCCAGCAGCCAGGACAGGGGGCGTGAATACGAGCAGTACTTC	CASSQDRGREYEQYF
17	-	-	TRBV18	TRBJ1-1	TGTGCCAGCTCACACACGGTTCGCCAGGGGCGCGGAACTGAAGCTTTCTTT	CASSHTVRQGRGTEAFF
17	-	TRBD2	TRBV11-3	TRBJ2-2	TGTGCCAGCAGCGCCCCCCGGGGCGGGAGGGGGACCGGGGAGCTGTTTTTT	CASSAPRGGRGTGELFF
18	-	-	TRBV15	TRBJ1-2	TGTGCCACCAGCAGGGCACTCATAGAGGGGGAAATTAAAGGTGGCTACACCTTC	CATSRALIEGEIKGGYTF
13	-	TRBD1	TRBV11-2	TRBJ2-7	TGTGCCAGCAGCGATGGACAGGTTTACGAGCAGTACTTC	CASSDGQVYEQYF
13	-	-	TRBV7-8	TRBJ1-2	TGTGCCAGCAGCCCCAGCAGGGAAGACGGCTACACCTTC	CASSPSREDGYTF
17	-	-	TRBV19	TRBJ1-5	TGTGCCAGTAGTATGACATCAACTCCCCTTAGCAATCAGCCCCAGCATTTT	CASSMTSTPLSNQPQHF
14	few	-	TRBV9	TRBJ1-4	TGTGCCAGCAGCCCGGAGGGGCTTAATGAAAAACTGTTTTTT	CASSPEGLNEKLFF
15	-	TRBD1	TRBV19	TRBJ2-5	TGTGCCAGTAGTTTGCCGACAGGGCTGGAGAAGACCCAGTACTTC	CASSLPTGLEKTQYF
17	-	TRBD1	TRBV5-1	TRBJ2-3	TGCGCCAGCAGCTTGGGCACCGGGACAGGGTCTTCTGATACGCAGTATTTT	CASSLGTGTGSSDTQYF